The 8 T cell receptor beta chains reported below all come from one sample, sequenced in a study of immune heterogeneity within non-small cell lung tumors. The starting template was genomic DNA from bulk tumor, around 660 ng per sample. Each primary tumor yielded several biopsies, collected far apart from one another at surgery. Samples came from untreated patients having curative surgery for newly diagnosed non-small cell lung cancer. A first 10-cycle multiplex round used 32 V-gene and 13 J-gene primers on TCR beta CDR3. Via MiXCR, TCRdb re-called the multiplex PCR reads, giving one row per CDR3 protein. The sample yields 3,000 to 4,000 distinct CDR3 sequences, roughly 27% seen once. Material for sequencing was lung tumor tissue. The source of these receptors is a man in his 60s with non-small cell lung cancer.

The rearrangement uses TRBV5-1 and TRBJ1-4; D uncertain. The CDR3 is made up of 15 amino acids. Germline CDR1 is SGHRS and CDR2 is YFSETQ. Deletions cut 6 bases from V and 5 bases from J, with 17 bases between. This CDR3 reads CASIPLVGTNEKLFF. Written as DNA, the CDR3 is TGCGCCAGCATCCCTCTCGTGGGTACCAATGAAAAACTGTTTTTT.

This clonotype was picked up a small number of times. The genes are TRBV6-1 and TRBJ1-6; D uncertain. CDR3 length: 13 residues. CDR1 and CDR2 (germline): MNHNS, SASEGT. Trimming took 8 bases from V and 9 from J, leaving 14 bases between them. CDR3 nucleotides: TGTGCCAGCGCACGGGAGGCCATTTCACCCCTCCACTTT. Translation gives CASAREAISPLHF.

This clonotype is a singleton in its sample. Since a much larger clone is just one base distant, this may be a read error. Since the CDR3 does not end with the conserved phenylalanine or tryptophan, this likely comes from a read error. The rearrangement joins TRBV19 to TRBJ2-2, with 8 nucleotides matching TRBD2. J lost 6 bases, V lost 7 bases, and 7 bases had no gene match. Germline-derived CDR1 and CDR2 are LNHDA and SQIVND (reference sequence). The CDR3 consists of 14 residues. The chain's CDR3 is CASMTGGPPGELFS. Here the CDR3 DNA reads TGTGCCAGTATGACGGGAGGGCCCCCCGGGGAGCTGTTTTCT.

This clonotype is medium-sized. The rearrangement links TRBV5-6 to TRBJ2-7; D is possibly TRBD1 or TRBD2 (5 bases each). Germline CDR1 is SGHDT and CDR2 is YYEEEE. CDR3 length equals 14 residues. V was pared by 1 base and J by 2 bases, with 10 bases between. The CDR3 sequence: CASSLTGTPYEQYF. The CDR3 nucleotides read TGTGCCAGCAGCTTGACGGGGACGCCCTACGAGCAGTACTTC.

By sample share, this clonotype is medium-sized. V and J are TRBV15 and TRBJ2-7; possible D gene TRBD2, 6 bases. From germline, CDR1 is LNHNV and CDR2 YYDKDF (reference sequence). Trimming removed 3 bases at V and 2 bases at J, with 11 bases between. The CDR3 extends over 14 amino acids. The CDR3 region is CATSRGGGAYEQYF. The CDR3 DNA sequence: TGTGCCACCAGCAGGGGGGGTGGCGCCTACGAGCAGTACTTC. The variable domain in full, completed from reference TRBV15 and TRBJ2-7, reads DAMVIQNPRYQVTQFGKPVTLSCSQTLNHNVMYWYQQKSSQAPKLLFHYYDKDFNNEADTPDNFQSRRPNTSFCFLDIRSPGLGDTAMYLCATSRGGGAYEQYFGPGTRLTVT.

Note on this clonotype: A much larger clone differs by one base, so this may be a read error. CDR3 in DNA: TGCGCCAGAAGCTTGACGGGGGGCCCTGGAAACACCATATATTTT. Translating gives CARSLTGGPGNTIYF. The chain joins TRBV5-1 to TRBJ1-3; D may be TRBD1 (6 bases). The CDR3 loop spans 15 amino acids. The germline V gene encodes CDR1 SGHRS and CDR2 YFSETQ.

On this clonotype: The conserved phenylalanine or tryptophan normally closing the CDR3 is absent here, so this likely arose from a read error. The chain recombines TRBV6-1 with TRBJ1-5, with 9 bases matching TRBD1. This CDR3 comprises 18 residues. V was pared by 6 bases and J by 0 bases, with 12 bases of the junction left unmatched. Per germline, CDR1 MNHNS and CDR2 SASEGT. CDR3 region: CASRPSGTGLYSNQPQHS. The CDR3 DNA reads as TGTGCCAGCAGGCCCTCCGGGACAGGGCTTTATAGCAATCAGCCCCAGCATTCT.

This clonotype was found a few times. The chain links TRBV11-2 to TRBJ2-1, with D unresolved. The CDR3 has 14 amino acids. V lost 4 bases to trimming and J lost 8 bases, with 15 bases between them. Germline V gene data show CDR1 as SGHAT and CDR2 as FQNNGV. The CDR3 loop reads CASSSAVWSHEQFF. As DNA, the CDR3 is TGTGCCAGCAGCTCCGCCGTTTGGAGCCATGAGCAGTTCTTC. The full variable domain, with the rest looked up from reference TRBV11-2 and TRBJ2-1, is EAGVAQSPRYKIIEKRQSVAFWCNPISGHATLYWYQQILGQGPKLLIQFQNNGVVDDSQLPKDRFSAERLKGVDSTLKIQPAKLEDSAVYLCASSSAVWSHEQFFGPGTRLTVL.